These 21 T cell receptor beta chains share one sample of origin, sequenced in a study of blood T cells in healthy people across ages. The use of a sample-barcoded 5' primer and a J-beta primer mix characterized a second PCR of about 6 to 11 cycles. TCRdb re-analysed the 5' RACE reads in MiXCR, keeping a single row per CDR3 protein. The sample records over 950,000 distinct CDR3 sequences, around two fifths being singletons. Sequencing used blood. The receptors here all came from a young man in good health.

The rearrangement links TRBV2 to TRBJ1-2; no clear D. The V gene's germline CDR1 is SNHLY and CDR2 FYNNEI. This CDR3 comprises 14 residues. Trimming shortened V by 2 bases and J by 0 bases, and 7 bases separated the two germline ends. In nucleotides, the CDR3 is TGTGCCAGCAGTGAACTCAGTTCTAACTATGGCTACACCTTC. Residues: CASSELSSNYGYTF.

The chain uses TRBV12-3 or TRBV12-4 and TRBJ2-1, with TRBD1 as a possible D gene (5 bases). V was clipped by 1 base and J by 8 bases, with 12 bases between them. This CDR3 is built from 14 residues. The CDR3 sequence: CASSLVQEGDEQFF. DNA of the CDR3: TGTGCCAGCAGTTTAGTGCAGGAAGGGGATGAGCAGTTCTTC.

This rearrangement joins TRBV28 to TRBJ2-1, with unresolved D. Gene TRBJ2-7 matches the end of the DNA better, so the J call may be wrong. The CDR3 length is 17 residues. Germline CDR1 reads MDHEN; CDR2 reads SYDVKM. The CDR3 reads CASSSNYISSSYNEQYF. The DNA of the CDR3 is TGTGCCAGCAGTTCCAACTACATCTCGAGCTCCTACAATGAGCAGTACTTC.

This clonotype came up a few times. The rearrangement links TRBV12-3 or TRBV12-4 to TRBJ2-1, with a tentative D call TRBD2 (6 bases). The CDR3 is made up of 13 amino acids. V lost 2 bases and J lost 13, with 15 bases in between. The CDR3 sequence is CASSLTRDGEQFF. The CDR3 DNA reads TGTGCCAGCAGTTTAACGCGGGATGGTGAACAGTTCTTC.

This clonotype was detected once. This chain joins TRBV29-1 and TRBJ2-1; TRBD2 is a possible D gene (6 bases). Trimming removed 3 bases from V and 10 bases from J, with 19 bases in between. Germline V gene data show CDR1 as SQVTM and CDR2 as ANQGSEA. The CDR3 sequence is 14 residues long. CDR3 protein: CSVERGLSGHEQFF. CDR3 sequence (DNA): TGCAGCGTTGAGAGGGGACTCTCGGGCCACGAGCAGTTCTTC.

The chain carries TRBV21-1 and TRBJ1-5. TRBV21-1 is tagged as a pseudogene. The CDR3 has 12 amino acids. CDR3 DNA: TGTGCCAGGGCTCTTGCCAATCAGCCCCAGCATTTT. Translation: CARALANQPQHF.

This clonotype turned up a few times. The chain links TRBV6-1 to TRBJ1-2; 7 bases line up with TRBD1. Trimming at V came to 2 bases and at J to 8 bases, leaving 8 bases not matched to a gene. Germline V gene lookup returns CDR1 MNHNS and CDR2 SASEGT. There are 14 residues in the CDR3. CDR3: CASSEHRGSQGYTF. The CDR3 DNA sequence: TGTGCCAGCAGTGAACACAGGGGATCACAAGGCTACACCTTC.

In this sample, this clonotype turned up once. DNA for the CDR3: TGTGCCAGCAGCCTCATGTCGGGGAATAGCAATCAGCCCCAGCATTTT. It is translated as CASSLMSGNSNQPQHF. The genes are TRBV7-2 and TRBJ1-5; D is ambiguous. The CDR3 runs 16 residues. Between the trimmed V and J ends, which lost 5 bases and 0 bases, there was a span of 14 bases. The germline V gene encodes CDR1 SGHTA and CDR2 FQGNSA.

Only a few counts were recorded for this clonotype. The chain combines TRBV20-1 with TRBJ2-3, with no clear D. V dropped 6 bases and J dropped 2 bases, with 15 bases sitting between them. CDR1 is DFQATT, CDR2 SNEGSKA, per germline (reference sequence). CDR3 size: 14 residues. The CDR3 DNA is TGCAGTGCCCCCCCGCTCGGATCCACAGATACGCAGTATTTT. Its protein product is CSAPPLGSTDTQYF.

V and J are TRBV29-1 and TRBJ2-2; D call uncertain. Germline CDR1 and CDR2: SQVTM and ANQGSEA. The V end was cut by 4 bases, the J end by 7 bases, with 7 bases between. The CDR3 contains 11 residues. This chain's CDR3 is CSVGEVGELFF. The CDR3 DNA is TGCAGCGTTGGGGAAGTCGGGGAGCTGTTTTTT.

The chain carries TRBV28 and TRBJ2-5; 7 bases fit TRBD2. The CDR3 spans 13 residues. After removal of 7 bases from V and 11 bases from J, the junction contained 13 bases not matched to a gene. Germline lookup yields CDR1 MDHEN and CDR2 SYDVKM. The CDR3 sequence: CASTDLAETKQYF. For the CDR3, the DNA is TGTGCCAGCACGGATCTAGCGGAGACCAAGCAGTACTTC.

There are many counts of this clonotype. The chain employs TRBV7-2 and TRBJ1-5, with D uncertain. The germline V gene has CDR1 SGHTA and CDR2 FQGNSA. This CDR3 contains 13 residues. Trimming pared 5 bases from V and 2 bases from J, leaving 7 bases between. CDR3 DNA sequence: TGTGCCAGCAGCAATGGGGGCAATCAGCCCCAGCATTTT. It specifies CASSNGGNQPQHF.

This clonotype was counted many times. The rearrangement joins TRBV9 to TRBJ2-6, with D hard to call. The CDR3 is 15 amino acids. In germline, CDR1 is SGDLS, CDR2 YYNGEE. V lost 0 bases, J lost 0 bases, and 4 bases lay in between. As DNA, the CDR3 is TGTGCCAGCAGCGTAGGGAGCTCTGGGGCCAACGTCCTGACTTTC. It translates to CASSVGSSGANVLTF. The full variable domain, in which reference TRBV9 and TRBJ2-6 provide the parts outside the CDR3, is DSGVTQTPKHLITATGQRVTLRCSPRSGDLSVYWYQQSLDQGLQFLIQYYNGEERAKGNILERFSAQQFPDLHSELNLSSLELGDSALYFCASSVGSSGANVLTFGAGSRLTVL.

This clonotype was seen a handful of times. This chain joins TRBV7-2 and TRBJ1-2, with 8 nucleotides matching TRBD1. Germline values: CDR1 SGHTA, CDR2 FQGNSA. V was clipped by 4 bases and J by 5 bases; unmatched bases: 9. This CDR3 comprises 15 residues. CDR3 nucleotide sequence: TGTGCCAGCAGCTCCACTCCGGGACAGGAATATGGCTACACCTTC. Amino acid sequence: CASSSTPGQEYGYTF.

This clonotype has a handful of counts. The V call is TRBV4-3, the J call TRBJ2-7, with D possibly being TRBD1 (6 bases). CDR1 and CDR2 from the germline V gene are LGHNA and YSLEER. Trimming left V 0 bases short and J 2 bases short, with 14 bases between. The CDR3 consists of 16 residues. CDR3 loop: CASSQDPGQGTYEQYF. DNA of the CDR3: TGCGCCAGCAGCCAAGATCCAGGGCAGGGGACCTACGAGCAGTACTTC.

This clonotype was seen more than once but under ten times. The DNA of the CDR3 is TGCAGTGCTAGAGGAGGCCGGTGGAGTGCTGAAGCTTTCTTT. Residues: CSARGGRWSAEAFF. The V gene is TRBV20-1, the J gene TRBJ1-1; no clear D gene. This CDR3 has 14 amino acids. V shed 1 base and J shed 6 bases, with 15 bases lying between them. The V gene's germline CDR1 is DFQATT and CDR2 SNEGSKA (reference sequence).

The gene calls are TRBV4-2 and TRBJ2-7, with no clear D. This CDR3 comprises 13 residues. The germline V and J ends were trimmed by 1 base and 4 bases, with 8 bases remaining between them. Looked up from germline, CDR1 is LGHNA and CDR2 is YNFKEQ. This CDR3 is CASSQVLGYEQYF. CDR3 coding DNA: TGTGCCAGCAGCCAAGTACTGGGGTACGAGCAGTACTTC.

A few counts support this clonotype. The J gene is TRBJ1-2, the V gene TRBV7-9; the match to TRBD1 covers 8 bases. This CDR3 has 15 residues. Germline values: CDR1 SEHNR, CDR2 FQNEAQ (reference sequence). Trimming at V came to 5 bases and at J to 2 bases, leaving 7 bases not matched to a gene. The CDR3: CASSIGTGRNYGYTF. The CDR3 DNA reads as TGTGCCAGCAGCATAGGGACAGGCAGGAACTATGGCTACACCTTC.

The V and J genes are TRBV6-1 and TRBJ2-7; a weak D match, TRBD2 (6 bases). V gave up 3 bases and J gave up 1 base, with 10 bases separating them. CDR1 and CDR2 from the germline V gene are MNHNS and SASEGT. The CDR3 has 14 residues. The CDR3 here is CASSEGGKSYEQYF. CDR3 DNA: TGTGCCAGCAGTGAGGGGGGAAAGTCCTACGAGCAGTACTTC.

This clonotype was observed at least ten times. CDR3 protein: CANPGLMKEPSTDTQYF. In nucleotides, the CDR3 is TGTGCCAACCCGGGACTTATGAAAGAGCCTAGCACAGATACGCAGTATTTT. The V gene is TRBV7-2, the J gene TRBJ2-3; TRBD2 might be the D (6 bases). Trimming shortened V by 10 bases and J by 0 bases, and 23 bases separated the two germline ends. Germline loops: CDR1 SGHTA, CDR2 FQGNSA. The CDR3 consists of 17 residues.

At least ten counts were recorded for this clonotype. V gene TRBV29-1 combines with J gene TRBJ2-3; no definite D call. Germline CDR1 and CDR2: SQVTM and ANQGSEA. This CDR3 contains 12 residues. V was trimmed by 0 bases and J by 4 bases, leaving 5 bases between them. DNA of the CDR3: TGCAGCGTTGAAGATCAGGCAGATACGCAGTATTTT. This gives the protein CSVEDQADTQYF.